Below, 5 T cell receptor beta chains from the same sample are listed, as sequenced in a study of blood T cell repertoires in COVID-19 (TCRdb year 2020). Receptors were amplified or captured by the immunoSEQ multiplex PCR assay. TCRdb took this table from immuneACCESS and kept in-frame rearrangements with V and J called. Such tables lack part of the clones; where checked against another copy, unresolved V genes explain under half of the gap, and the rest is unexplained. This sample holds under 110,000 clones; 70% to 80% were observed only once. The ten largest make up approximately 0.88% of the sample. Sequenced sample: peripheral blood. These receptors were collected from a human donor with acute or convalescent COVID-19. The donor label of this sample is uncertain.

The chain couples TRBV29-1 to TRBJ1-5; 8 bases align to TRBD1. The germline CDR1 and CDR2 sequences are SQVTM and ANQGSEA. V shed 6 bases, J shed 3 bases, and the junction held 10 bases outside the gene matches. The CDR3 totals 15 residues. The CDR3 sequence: CSVSTGVGNNQPQHF. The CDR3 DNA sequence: TGCAGCGTGTCGACAGGGGTGGGAAACAATCAGCCCCAGCATTTT.

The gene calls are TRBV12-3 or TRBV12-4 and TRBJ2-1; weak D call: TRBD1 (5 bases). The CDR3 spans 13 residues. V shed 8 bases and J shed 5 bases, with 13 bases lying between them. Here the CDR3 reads CASGGPGNNEQFF. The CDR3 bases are TGTGCCAGCGGCGGCCCAGGGAACAATGAGCAGTTCTTC.

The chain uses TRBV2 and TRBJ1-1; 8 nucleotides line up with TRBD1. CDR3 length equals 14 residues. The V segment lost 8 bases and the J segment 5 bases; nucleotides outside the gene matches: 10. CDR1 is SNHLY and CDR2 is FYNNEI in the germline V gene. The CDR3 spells CASRPTGVNTEAFF. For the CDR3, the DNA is TGTGCCAGCCGACCGACAGGGGTTAATACTGAAGCTTTCTTT.

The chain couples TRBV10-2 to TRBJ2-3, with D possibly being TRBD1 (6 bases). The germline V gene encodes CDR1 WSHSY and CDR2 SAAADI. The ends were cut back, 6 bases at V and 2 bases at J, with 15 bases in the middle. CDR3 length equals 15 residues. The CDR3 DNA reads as TGCGCCAGCAGCGACATCAGGACAGACACAGATACGCAGTATTTT. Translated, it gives CASSDIRTDTDTQYF.

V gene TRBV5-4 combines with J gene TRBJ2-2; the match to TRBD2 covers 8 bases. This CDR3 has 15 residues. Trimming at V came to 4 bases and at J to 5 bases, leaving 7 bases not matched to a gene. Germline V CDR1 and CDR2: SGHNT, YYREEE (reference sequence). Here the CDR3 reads CASSLGAGGTGELFF. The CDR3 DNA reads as TGTGCCAGCAGCCTGGGGGCGGGGGGAACCGGGGAGCTGTTTTTT.